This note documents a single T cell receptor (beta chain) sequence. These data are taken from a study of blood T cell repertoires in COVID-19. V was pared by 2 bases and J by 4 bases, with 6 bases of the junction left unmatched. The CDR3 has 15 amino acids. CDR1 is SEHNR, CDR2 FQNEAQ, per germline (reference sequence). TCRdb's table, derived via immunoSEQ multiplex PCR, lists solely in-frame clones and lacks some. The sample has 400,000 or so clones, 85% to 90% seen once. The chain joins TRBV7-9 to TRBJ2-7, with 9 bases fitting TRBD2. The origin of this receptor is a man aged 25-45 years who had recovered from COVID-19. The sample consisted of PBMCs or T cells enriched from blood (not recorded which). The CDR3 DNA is TGTGCCAGCAGCTTACACGAGCGGGAGGTTTACGAGCAGTACTTC. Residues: CASSLHEREVYEQYF. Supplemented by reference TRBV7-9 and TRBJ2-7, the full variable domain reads DTGVSQNPRHKITKRGQNVTFRCDPISEHNRLYWYRQTLGQGPEFLTYFQNEAQLEKSRLLSDRFSAERPKGSFSTLEIQRTEQGDSAMYLCASSLHEREVYEQYFGPGTRLTVT.